Sequencing of this TCR beta chain was carried out in a study of blood T cell repertoires in COVID-19. Study-level information: Sites across the United States, Italy and Spain contributed samples from acute and convalescent COVID-19.

Study processing details: Estimated nucleated cell counts came from reference gene primer amplification. Some clones are missing from TCRdb's copy, which holds only in-frame ones; the method was immunoSEQ multiplex PCR. V and J calls and clone size are copied from that table; D and trimming were computed from the DNA. The sample records around 380,000 clones, more than 65% being singletons. CDR1 and CDR2 from the germline V gene are SEHNR and FQNEAQ (reference sequence). After removal of 5 bases from V and 1 base from J, the junction contained 2 bases not matched to a gene. CDR3 length: 16 residues. Sequences were obtained from peripheral blood. The TCR sequence derives from a human donor with acute or convalescent COVID-19. The donor label of this sample is uncertain. V is TRBV7-9 and J is TRBJ2-2, with TRBD2 identical over 12 bases. The CDR3 coding sequence is TGTGCCAGCAGCAGGGGACTAGCGGGGAACACCGGGGAGCTGTTTTTT. Amino acids: CASSRGLAGNTGELFF.